A selection of T cell receptor beta chains follows, all from one sample in a study of shared clonotypes between healthy human individuals. Repertoires were generated with immunoSEQ multiplex PCR, while TCRdb's copy carries only in-frame clones and drops some. The data show about 1.1 million clones, around 78% seen once. Sample: memory CD4+ T cells from PBMCs. Source of these receptors: a man younger than 30 in good health. Some clones in this sample may be carry-over from other donors' samples. CDR3s include the opening cysteine and the closing phenylalanine or tryptophan. D genes are given only for firm matches. Only part of the rows carry a size: once, few, many, or a class if the clone is expanded.

size: few; V: TRBV27; J: TRBJ2-7; D: TRBD2; length: 16; DNA: TGTGCCAGCAGTCCCAGTTCTAGCGGGAGGTACTACGAGCAGTACTTC; CDR3: CASSPSSSGRYYEQYF
size: many; V: TRBV9; J: TRBJ1-4; D: .; length: 15; DNA: TGTGCCAGCAGCGCTCTTATGAGCCCTGTGGAAAAACTGTTTTTT; CDR3: CASSALMSPVEKLFF
size: .; V: TRBV11-2; J: TRBJ2-1; D: .; length: 13; DNA: TGTGCCAGCAGCCCAACTAGATACAATGAGCAGTTCTTC; CDR3: CASSPTRYNEQFF
size: .; V: TRBV10-3; J: TRBJ2-2; D: .; length: 12; DNA: TGTGCCATCAACTCCGGGACCGGGGAGCTGTTTTTT; CDR3: CAINSGTGELFF
size: .; V: TRBV6-6; J: TRBJ1-5; D: .; length: 16; DNA: TGTGCCAGCAGTTACCTGGGGGGCAGGGCGGGTCAGCCCCAGCATTTT; CDR3: CASSYLGGRAGQPQHF
size: .; V: TRBV7-8; J: TRBJ2-5; D: .; length: 16; DNA: TGTGCCAGCAGCAAGGTGAATTGGGGGCGCAGAGAGACCCAGTACTTC; CDR3: CASSKVNWGRRETQYF
size: .; V: TRBV9; J: TRBJ2-3; D: .; length: 16; DNA: TGTGCCAGCAGCGAACTCGGACAGCTTAGCACAGATACGCAGTATTTT; CDR3: CASSELGQLSTDTQYF
size: few; V: TRBV5-4; J: TRBJ2-1; D: TRBD2; length: 15; DNA: TGTGCCAGCAGCGTTAGCGGGGACTCCTACAATGAGCAGTTCTTC; CDR3: CASSVSGDSYNEQFF
size: .; V: TRBV11-2; J: TRBJ1-5; D: .; length: 13; DNA: TGTGCCTCCTCTGGAGGGGGCAATCAGCCCCAGCATTTT; CDR3: CASSGGGNQPQHF
size: .; V: TRBV18; J: TRBJ1-3; D: TRBD1; length: 17; DNA: TGTGCCAGCTCACCCACACAGGGACAGTTCTCTGGAAACACCATATATTTT; CDR3: CASSPTQGQFSGNTIYF
size: .; V: TRBV9; J: TRBJ2-2; D: .; length: 17; DNA: TGTGCCAGCAGCTTACCGACCAACAAACCCGTCACCGGGGAGCTGTTTTTT; CDR3: CASSLPTNKPVTGELFF
size: few; V: TRBV5-1; J: TRBJ2-2; D: TRBD1; length: 14; DNA: TGCGCCAGCAGCGGGACAGCGAACACCGGGGAGCTGTTTTTT; CDR3: CASSGTANTGELFF
size: .; V: TRBV6-1; J: TRBJ1-1; D: TRBD1; length: 15; DNA: TGTGCCAGCAGCCCCAGGGACAGGGCGAACACTGAAGCTTTCTTT; CDR3: CASSPRDRANTEAFF
size: .; V: TRBV9; J: TRBJ2-5; D: TRBD2; length: 15; DNA: TGTGCCAGCAGCGGTTACGCGGGAGTTTCAGAGACCCAGTACTTC; CDR3: CASSGYAGVSETQYF
size: .; V: TRBV7-9; J: TRBJ1-1; D: .; length: 17; DNA: TGTGCCAGCAGCTTTAGGCAGGGTGGGGGTCGGAACACTGAAGCTTTCTTT; CDR3: CASSFRQGGGRNTEAFF
size: few; V: TRBV28; J: TRBJ2-7; D: .; length: 12; DNA: TGTGCCAGCAGTGCCCCCGGCTACGAGCAGTACTTC; CDR3: CASSAPGYEQYF
size: .; V: TRBV14; J: TRBJ1-2; D: TRBD1; length: 15; DNA: TGTGCCAGCAGCCAAGAGTCCGGGGGACAGGGTCTCTACACCTTC; CDR3: CASSQESGGQGLYTF
size: once; V: TRBV6-6; J: TRBJ2-2; D: TRBD1; length: 14; DNA: TGTGCCAGCAGCTCCACAGGGACAGACGGGGAGCTGTTTTTT; CDR3: CASSSTGTDGELFF
size: .; V: TRBV6-5; J: TRBJ2-3; D: .; length: 13; DNA: TGTGCCAGCAGTTACTCGAGACTAGATACGCAGTATTTT; CDR3: CASSYSRLDTQYF
size: many; V: TRBV19; J: TRBJ2-2; D: TRBD2; length: 15; DNA: TGTGCCAGTAGTGTCCGGGAGGGCCGGACCGGGGAGCTGTTTTTT; CDR3: CASSVREGRTGELFF
size: .; V: TRBV19; J: TRBJ1-1; D: .; length: 14; DNA: TGTGCCAGTATGAGCGGGGGGGCGGACACTGAAGCTTTCTTT; CDR3: CASMSGGADTEAFF
size: .; V: TRBV7-2; J: TRBJ2-1; D: TRBD1; length: 15; DNA: TGTGCCAGCAGCTTAGTAGGGGGCGTCTACAATGAGCAGTTCTTC; CDR3: CASSLVGGVYNEQFF
size: .; V: TRBV10-3; J: TRBJ2-3; D: .; length: 13; DNA: TGTGCCATCGGCGGGGCGAGCACAGATACGCAGTATTTT; CDR3: CAIGGASTDTQYF
size: .; V: TRBV18; J: TRBJ1-2; D: .; length: 13; DNA: TGTGCCAGCTCACCGGAGGGAAACTATGGCTACACCTTC; CDR3: CASSPEGNYGYTF
size: .; V: TRBV5-1; J: TRBJ2-3; D: .; length: 15; DNA: TGCGCCAGCAGCTTGCTACCTCGGGGGCAGGATACGCAGTATTTT; CDR3: CASSLLPRGQDTQYF
size: .; V: TRBV11-3; J: TRBJ1-6; D: .; length: 13; DNA: TGTGCCAGCAGCTTAGAAGTAGGGTCACCCCTCCACTTT; CDR3: CASSLEVGSPLHF
size: .; V: TRBV18; J: TRBJ2-7; D: TRBD1; length: 15; DNA: TGTGCCAGCTCACCTGGGACAGGGCGCGCCTACGAGCAGTACTTC; CDR3: CASSPGTGRAYEQYF
size: .; V: TRBV12-5; J: TRBJ1-1; D: TRBD1; length: 15; DNA: TGTGCTAGTGGTTTCACGGGACAGACTCACACTGAAGCTTTCTTT; CDR3: CASGFTGQTHTEAFF
size: .; V: TRBV5-1; J: TRBJ1-2; D: .; length: 14; DNA: TGCGCCAGCAGCTTAGGGTATCCAAACTATGGCTACACCTTC; CDR3: CASSLGYPNYGYTF
size: .; V: TRBV4-1; J: TRBJ1-2; D: .; length: 17; DNA: TGCGCCAGCAGCCAAGAGGGGGGACGGCAATTTAACTATGGCTACACCTTC; CDR3: CASSQEGGRQFNYGYTF
size: .; V: TRBV6-5; J: TRBJ2-1; D: .; length: 13; DNA: TGTGCCAGCAACGAGAGAGGTGGGGATGAGCAGTTCTTC; CDR3: CASNERGGDEQFF
size: .; V: TRBV29-1; J: TRBJ2-2; D: .; length: 11; DNA: TGCAGCGTTGAAGATCCCGGGGAGCTGTTTTTT; CDR3: CSVEDPGELFF
size: .; V: TRBV27; J: TRBJ1-4; D: TRBD1; length: 15; DNA: TGTGCCAGCAGTTTATTTTCGGCAGGGGGTGAAAAACTGTTTTTT; CDR3: CASSLFSAGGEKLFF
size: .; V: TRBV6-5; J: TRBJ2-5; D: .; length: 12; DNA: TGTGCCAGCAGGGGGGAATGGTCGACCCAGTACTTC; CDR3: CASRGEWSTQYF
size: .; V: TRBV6-5; J: TRBJ1-6; D: .; length: 15; DNA: TGTGCCAGCAGTCCCTCCAGAGGGGCAGGTTCACCCCTCCACTTT; CDR3: CASSPSRGAGSPLHF
size: .; V: TRBV5-1; J: TRBJ2-2; D: .; length: 16; DNA: TGCGCCAGCAGCTTGGTGGGTGATGCGAACACCGGGGAGCTGTTTTTT; CDR3: CASSLVGDANTGELFF
size: .; V: TRBV5-1; J: TRBJ2-2; D: TRBD2; length: 17; DNA: TGCGCCAGCAGCTTCGGGCTAGCGGGAGCCGGCACCGGGGAGCTGTTTTTT; CDR3: CASSFGLAGAGTGELFF
size: .; V: TRBV30; J: TRBJ2-6; D: .; length: 15; DNA: TGTGCCTGGGGGACATACCTCTCTGGGGCCAACGTCCTGACTTTC; CDR3: CAWGTYLSGANVLTF
size: .; V: TRBV28; J: TRBJ2-3; D: .; length: 11; DNA: TGTGCCAGTTCTGTGGAAGCTACGCAGTATTTT; CDR3: CASSVEATQYF
size: .; V: TRBV28; J: TRBJ2-3; D: TRBD2; length: 17; DNA: TGTGCCAGCAGCGGACTAGCGGGGGGAAGTAGCACAGATACGCAGTATTTT; CDR3: CASSGLAGGSSTDTQYF
size: .; V: TRBV15; J: TRBJ1-1; D: TRBD1; length: 18; DNA: TGTGCCACCAGCACCCAGGGCGGAGGGGGCGTGTGGGTCACTGAAGCTTTCTTT; CDR3: CATSTQGGGGVWVTEAFF
size: many; V: TRBV7-3; J: TRBJ2-3; D: .; length: 15; DNA: TGTGCCAGCAGCCCGGGGTGGCTAGCAACGGATACGCAGTATTTT; CDR3: CASSPGWLATDTQYF
size: .; V: TRBV7-3; J: TRBJ2-5; D: .; length: 13; DNA: TGTGCCAGCAGCTTAGCTGCCACAGAGACCCAGTACTTC; CDR3: CASSLAATETQYF
size: .; V: TRBV2; J: TRBJ1-5; D: .; length: 12; DNA: TGTGCCAGCAGTTCAGACCTGTCAGCCCAGCATTTT; CDR3: CASSSDLSAQHF
size: .; V: TRBV9; J: TRBJ2-5; D: .; length: 13; DNA: TGTGCCAGCAGCGTCGGTTTACAAGAGACCCAGTACTTC; CDR3: CASSVGLQETQYF